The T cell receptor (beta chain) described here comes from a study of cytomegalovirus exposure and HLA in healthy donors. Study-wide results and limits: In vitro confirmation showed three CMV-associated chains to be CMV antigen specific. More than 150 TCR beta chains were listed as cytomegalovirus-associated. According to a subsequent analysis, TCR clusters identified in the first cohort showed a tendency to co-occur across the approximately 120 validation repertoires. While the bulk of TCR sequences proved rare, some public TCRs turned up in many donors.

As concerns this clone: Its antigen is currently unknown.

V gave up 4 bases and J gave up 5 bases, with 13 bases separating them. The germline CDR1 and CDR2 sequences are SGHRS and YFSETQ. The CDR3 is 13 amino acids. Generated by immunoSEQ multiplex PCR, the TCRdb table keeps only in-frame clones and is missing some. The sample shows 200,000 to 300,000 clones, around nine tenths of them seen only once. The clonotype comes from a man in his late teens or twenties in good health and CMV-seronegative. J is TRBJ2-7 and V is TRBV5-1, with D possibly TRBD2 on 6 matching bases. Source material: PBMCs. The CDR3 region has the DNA TGCGCCAGCAGCCTGGGAGGTTCGGACGAGCAGTACTTC. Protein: CASSLGGSDEQYF.